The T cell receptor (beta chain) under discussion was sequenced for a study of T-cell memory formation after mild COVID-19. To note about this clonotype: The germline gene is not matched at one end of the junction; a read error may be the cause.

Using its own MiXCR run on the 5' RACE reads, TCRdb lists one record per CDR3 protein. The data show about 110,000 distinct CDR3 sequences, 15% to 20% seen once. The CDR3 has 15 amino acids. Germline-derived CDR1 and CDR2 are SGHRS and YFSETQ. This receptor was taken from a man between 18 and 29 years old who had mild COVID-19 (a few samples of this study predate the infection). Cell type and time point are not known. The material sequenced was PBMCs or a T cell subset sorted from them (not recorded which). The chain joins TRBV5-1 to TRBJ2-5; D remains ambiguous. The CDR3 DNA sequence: TGCGCCAGCAGCTCGAGGACCGAGCCGAGAGAGAGCCAGTACTTC. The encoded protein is CASSSRTEPRESQYF.